Listed here are 17 T cell receptor beta chains from one sample, sequenced in a study of low-dose radiotherapy and immunotherapy resistance in tumors. Sample time point: after trial treatment. Treatment reported: LDRT plus nivolumab, ipilimumab, low-dose cyclophosphamide and aspirin (RACIN trial). Gene-specific TRAV and TRBV primers were used for first-strand cDNA, covering alpha and beta chains. Amplification, which lasted approximately 19 PCR cycles, used a constant-region primer and V-primer adapter to amplify TCRs. TCRdb re-derived calls from the reads in MiXCR, one entry per CDR3 protein. The sample lists 30,000 or so distinct CDR3 sequences, approximately 54% occurring once. Source: PBMCs, taken after low-dose radiotherapy plus immunotherapy. These receptor sequences come from a male donor with gallbladder cancer.

Turning to this clonotype: A read error is the likely source, as a far larger clone sits one nucleotide away. CDR3 sequence: CASRSGQGYEQFF. The CDR3, as DNA: TGTGCCAGCAGATCGGGACAGGGTTACGAGCAGTTCTTC. The V and J genes are TRBV28 and TRBJ2-1; 9 nucleotides match TRBD1. J gave up 10 bases and V 6 bases, and 7 bases lay outside the gene matches. Germline V gene lookup returns CDR1 MDHEN and CDR2 SYDVKM. The CDR3 contains 13 residues.

The V call is TRBV7-8, the J call TRBJ2-1; no clear D gene. Germline V gene lookup returns CDR1 SGHVS and CDR2 FQNEAQ. V lost 5 bases to trimming and J lost 7 bases, with 15 bases between them. The CDR3 length is 14 residues. This CDR3 reads CASSPQSTLNEQFF. CDR3 nucleotide sequence: TGTGCCAGCAGCCCTCAATCGACTTTAAATGAGCAGTTCTTC.

The chain employs TRBV5-1 and TRBJ1-1; D is ambiguous. Germline V CDR1 and CDR2: SGHRS, YFSETQ. V dropped 0 bases and J dropped 4 bases, with 10 bases sitting between them. The CDR3 runs to 14 residues. The CDR3 here is CASSLGGMGTEAFF. The CDR3 DNA follows: TGCGCCAGCAGCTTGGGGGGTATGGGCACTGAAGCTTTCTTT.

This clonotype showed up just a few times. The gene calls are TRBV6-2 or TRBV6-3 and TRBJ1-5, with 9 bases fitting TRBD1. Trimming removed 8 bases from V and 8 bases from J; junction bases left unmatched: 13. This CDR3 has 15 amino acids. Germline loops: CDR1 MNHEY, CDR2 SVGEGT. CDR3 coding DNA: TGTGCCAGCGCACTCGACGGGACAGGGAAAGAGCCCCAGCATTTT. This gives the protein CASALDGTGKEPQHF.

This chain joins TRBV24-1 and TRBJ2-5; tentative D call: TRBD1 (5 bases). V dropped 3 bases and J dropped 0 bases, with 7 bases sitting between them. Germline-derived CDR1 and CDR2 are KGHDR and SFDVKD. The CDR3 spans 14 residues. CDR3 region: CATSDPGNQETQYF. The DNA for the CDR3 is TGTGCCACCAGTGATCCAGGGAACCAAGAGACCCAGTACTTC.

The chain carries TRBV30 and TRBJ2-1; the D gene is possibly TRBD2 (6 bases). The CDR3 has 15 amino acids. Looked up from germline, CDR1 is GTSNPN and CDR2 is SVGIG (reference sequence). V lost 1 base and J 3 bases, leaving 13 bases between the germline ends. The CDR3 DNA reads as TGTGCCTGGAGTGCTAGCGCACCACTCTACAATGAGCAGTTCTTC. Protein product: CAWSASAPLYNEQFF.

This clonotype was seen repeatedly, ten times or more. The chain has TRBV3-1 and TRBJ2-1, with 10 bases matching TRBD2. Germline V gives CDR1 LGHDT, CDR2 YNNKEL (reference sequence). Unmatched junction bases numbered 11, after V lost 2 bases and J lost 4 bases. There are 18 residues in the CDR3. Here the CDR3 reads CASSQILEREGRYNEQFF. The CDR3 DNA reads TGTGCCAGCAGCCAAATCCTCGAGCGGGAGGGTAGATACAATGAGCAGTTCTTC.

This clonotype was seen ten or more times. The rearrangement uses TRBV5-4 and TRBJ2-1; TRBD2 is a possible D gene (5 bases). The CDR3 is made up of 15 amino acids. Looked up from germline, CDR1 is SGHNT and CDR2 is YYREEE (reference sequence). The V end lost 5 bases, the J end lost 6 bases, and 18 bases lay between the germline ends. CDR3 nucleotide sequence: TGTGCCAGCAGTATAGAGGGCAGCGCCACCAATGAGCAGTTCTTC. This codes for CASSIEGSATNEQFF.

For this clonotype: This is likely an artifact of a read error, given a far larger clone one base away. The chain has TRBV10-1 and TRBJ2-5; the D gene is possibly TRBD1 (5 bases). The V gene's germline CDR1 is WNHNN and CDR2 SYGVQD (reference sequence). The CDR3 sequence is 14 residues long. V lost 6 bases and J 11 bases, leaving 22 bases between the germline ends. The CDR3 sequence: CASRRGDSYNEQYF. CDR3 sequence (DNA): TGCGCCAGCAGAAGGGGTGATTCCTACAATGAGCAGTACTTC.

This clonotype was recorded once. This chain uses TRBV3-1 with TRBJ2-1; 9 bases align to TRBD2. V shed 7 bases, J shed 8 bases, and the junction held 3 bases outside the gene matches. Germline V lookup: CDR1 LGHDT, CDR2 YNNKEL (reference sequence). The CDR3 has 12 residues. The CDR3 coding sequence is TGTGCCAGCACCGGGACTAGCTATGAGCAGTTCTTC. Translated: CASTGTSYEQFF.

The chain has TRBV7-9 and TRBJ1-1; D is unresolved. In germline, CDR1 is SEHNR, CDR2 FQNEAQ (reference sequence). The CDR3 runs 13 residues. Trimming pared 3 bases from V and 3 bases from J, leaving 8 bases between. CDR3 DNA sequence: TGTGCCAGCAGCTTTCGGCTGGACACTGAAGCTTTCTTT. This translates into CASSFRLDTEAFF. The full variable domain, in which reference TRBV7-9 and TRBJ1-1 provide the parts outside the CDR3, is DTGVSQNPRHKITKRGQNVTFRCDPISEHNRLYWYRQTLGQGPEFLTYFQNEAQLEKSRLLSDRFSAERPKGSFSTLEIQRTEQGDSAMYLCASSFRLDTEAFFGQGTRLTVV.

As regards this clonotype: This likely came from a read error, as a far larger clone is one base away. The chain links TRBV5-8 to TRBJ2-5, with 9 bases lining up with TRBD1. The CDR3 is 17 residues long. Germline CDR1 reads SGHTS; CDR2 reads YDEGEE. CDR3: CACSLVVGTGRQETQYF. CDR3 coding DNA: TGTGCCTGCAGCTTGGTTGTTGGGACAGGGAGGCAAGAGACCCAGTACTTC.

This clonotype was recorded at least ten times. The CDR3 nucleotides are TGCAGTCTAACAGGGGGCGCCGGAGAAAAACTGTTTTTT. Its protein product is CSLTGGAGEKLFF. The chain employs TRBV20-1 and TRBJ1-4; 9 positions match TRBD1. Germline V lookup: CDR1 DFQATT, CDR2 SNEGSKA (reference sequence). There are 13 residues in the CDR3. The J segment lost 8 bases and the V segment lost 8 bases, leaving 9 bases of the junction unmatched.

This clonotype was picked up many times. The chain combines TRBV7-2 with TRBJ2-5; D may correspond to TRBD1 or TRBD2 (5 bases each). The germline CDR1 and CDR2 sequences are SGHTA and FQGNSA. The CDR3 is 13 amino acids. Trimming stripped 0 bases from V and 7 bases from J, with 9 bases between. This chain's CDR3 is CASSLAGAATQYF. CDR3 in DNA: TGTGCCAGCAGCTTAGCCGGGGCGGCGACCCAGTACTTC.

This chain joins TRBV5-6 and TRBJ2-5; 11 bases fit TRBD1. The germline V gene has CDR1 SGHDT and CDR2 YYEEEE. The trim removed 3 bases at V and 2 bases at J, leaving 3 bases unmatched. The length of the CDR3 is 15 residues. CDR3 in amino acids: CASSWGDRGQETQYF. DNA for the CDR3: TGTGCCAGCAGCTGGGGGGACAGGGGGCAAGAGACCCAGTACTTC.

This clonotype has a handful of counts. The chain is built from TRBV27 and TRBJ1-3; 8 bases are a match to TRBD1. Germline CDR1 MNHEY, CDR2 SMNVEV (reference sequence). The CDR3 length is 14 residues. V lost 6 bases, J lost 1 base, and 2 bases stayed unmatched. CDR3 residues: CASRTGGSGNTIYF. The CDR3 DNA reads TGTGCCAGCAGAACAGGGGGGTCTGGAAACACCATATATTTT.

Of note for this clonotype: It is likely a read error: a sequence one base away is far more abundant. The CDR3 loop reads CASSWGWGSYEQFF. For the CDR3, the DNA is TGTGCCAGCAGTTGGGGATGGGGATCCTACGAGCAGTTCTTC. The chain is built from TRBV28 and TRBJ2-1, with no clear D. Germline V gene lookup returns CDR1 MDHEN and CDR2 SYDVKM. The CDR3 is made up of 14 amino acids. Trimming shortened V by 4 bases and J by 10 bases, and 17 bases separated the two germline ends.